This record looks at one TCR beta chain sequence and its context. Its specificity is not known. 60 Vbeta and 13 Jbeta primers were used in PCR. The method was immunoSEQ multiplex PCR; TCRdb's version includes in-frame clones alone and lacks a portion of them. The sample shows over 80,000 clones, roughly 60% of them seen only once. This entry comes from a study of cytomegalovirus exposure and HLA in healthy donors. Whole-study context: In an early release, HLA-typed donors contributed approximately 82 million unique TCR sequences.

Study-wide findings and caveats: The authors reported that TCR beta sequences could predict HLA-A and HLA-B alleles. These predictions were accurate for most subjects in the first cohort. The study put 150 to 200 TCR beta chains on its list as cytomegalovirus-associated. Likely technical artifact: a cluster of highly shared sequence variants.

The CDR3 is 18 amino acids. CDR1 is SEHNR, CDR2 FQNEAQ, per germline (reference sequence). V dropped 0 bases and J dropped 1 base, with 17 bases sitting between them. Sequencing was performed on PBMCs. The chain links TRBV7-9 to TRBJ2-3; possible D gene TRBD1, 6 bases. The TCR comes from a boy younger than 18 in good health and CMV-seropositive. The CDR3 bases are TGTGCCAGCAGCTTAGCTAAACCTACAGGGTTTGGCACAGATACGCAGTATTTT. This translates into CASSLAKPTGFGTDTQYF.